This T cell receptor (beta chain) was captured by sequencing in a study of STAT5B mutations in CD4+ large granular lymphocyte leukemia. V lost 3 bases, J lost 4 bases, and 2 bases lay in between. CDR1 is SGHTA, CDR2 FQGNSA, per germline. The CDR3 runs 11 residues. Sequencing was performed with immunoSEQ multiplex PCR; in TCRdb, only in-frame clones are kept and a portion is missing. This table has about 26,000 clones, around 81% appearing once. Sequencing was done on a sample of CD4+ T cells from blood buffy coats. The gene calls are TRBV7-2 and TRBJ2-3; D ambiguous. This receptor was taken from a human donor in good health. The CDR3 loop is CASSLADTQYF. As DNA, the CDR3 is TGTGCCAGCAGCTTGGCAGATACGCAGTATTTT.